The present T cell receptor (beta chain) was sequenced within a study of CD8 T cells in Susac syndrome. An amount of RNA that ranged from about 0.45 to 1 ug was reverse transcribed with random hexamers. The immunoSEQ assay covered 54 Vbeta and 13 Jbeta segments for CDR3. TCRdb redid the calling of the immunoSEQ multiplex PCR reads with MiXCR, one entry per CDR3 protein. The sample has about 120,000 distinct CDR3 sequences; about nine tenths are singletons. CD8+ and CD4+ blood T cells underwent TCR beta sequencing. The authors negatively isolated CD8+ and CD4+ T cells and FACS-enriched TEMRA cells. V trimming: 3 bases; J trimming: 3 bases; junction bases outside the gene matches: 16. This CDR3 contains 19 residues. Germline V lookup: CDR1 SGDLS, CDR2 YYNGEE.

V is TRBV9 and J is TRBJ2-1; TRBD1 agrees at 9 bases. The specimen sequenced was CD4+ T cells from PBMCs. The receptor's source is a human donor in good health. The CDR3 nucleotides are TGTGCCAGCAGCGGCGACGGGACAGGGAAAGAGGGGGACTACAATGAGCAGTTCTTC. Amino acid sequence: CASSGDGTGKEGDYNEQFF.